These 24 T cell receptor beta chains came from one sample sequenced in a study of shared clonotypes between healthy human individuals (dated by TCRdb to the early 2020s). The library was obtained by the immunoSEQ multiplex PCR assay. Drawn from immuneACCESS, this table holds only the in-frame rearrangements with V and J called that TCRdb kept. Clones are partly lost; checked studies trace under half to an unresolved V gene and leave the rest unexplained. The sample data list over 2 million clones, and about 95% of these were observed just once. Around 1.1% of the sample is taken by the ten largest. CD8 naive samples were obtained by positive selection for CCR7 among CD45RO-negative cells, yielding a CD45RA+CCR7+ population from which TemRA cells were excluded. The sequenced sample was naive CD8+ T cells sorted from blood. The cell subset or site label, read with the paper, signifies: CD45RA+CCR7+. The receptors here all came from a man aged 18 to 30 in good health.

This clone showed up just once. CDR3 loop: CASSQDLAVTNYGYTF. The DNA for the CDR3 is TGCGCCAGCAGCCAAGATTTGGCAGTTACTAACTATGGCTACACCTTC. The V gene is TRBV4-1, the J gene TRBJ1-2; no clear D. Germline CDR1 MGHRA, CDR2 YSYEKL. The CDR3 runs to 16 residues. Trimming left V 0 bases short and J 0 bases short, with 11 bases between.

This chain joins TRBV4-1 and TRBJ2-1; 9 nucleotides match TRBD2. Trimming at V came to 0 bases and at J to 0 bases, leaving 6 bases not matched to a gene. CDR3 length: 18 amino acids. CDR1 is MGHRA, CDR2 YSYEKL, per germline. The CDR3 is CASSQDLSGGSSYNEQFF. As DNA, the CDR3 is TGCGCCAGCAGCCAAGATCTTAGCGGGGGAAGCTCCTACAATGAGCAGTTCTTC.

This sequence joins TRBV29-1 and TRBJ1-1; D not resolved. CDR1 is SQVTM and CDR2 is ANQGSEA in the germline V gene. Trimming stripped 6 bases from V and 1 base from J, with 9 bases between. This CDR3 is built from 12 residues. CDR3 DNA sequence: TGCAGCGTACACATGGAGAACACTGAAGCTTTCTTT. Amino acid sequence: CSVHMENTEAFF.

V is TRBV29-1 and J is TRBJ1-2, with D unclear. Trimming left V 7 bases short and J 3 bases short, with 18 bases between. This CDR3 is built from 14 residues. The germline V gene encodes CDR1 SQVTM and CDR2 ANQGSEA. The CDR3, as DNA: TGCAGCGCCCCTTCCCCCGCCGGGGACTATGGCTACACCTTC. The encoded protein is CSAPSPAGDYGYTF.

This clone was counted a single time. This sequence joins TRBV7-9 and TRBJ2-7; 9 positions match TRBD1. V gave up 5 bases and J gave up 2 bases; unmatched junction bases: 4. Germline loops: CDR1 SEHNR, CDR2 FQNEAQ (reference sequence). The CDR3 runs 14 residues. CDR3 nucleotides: TGTGCCAGCAGCCAACGACAGGGGGCCTACGAGCAGTACTTC. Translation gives CASSQRQGAYEQYF.

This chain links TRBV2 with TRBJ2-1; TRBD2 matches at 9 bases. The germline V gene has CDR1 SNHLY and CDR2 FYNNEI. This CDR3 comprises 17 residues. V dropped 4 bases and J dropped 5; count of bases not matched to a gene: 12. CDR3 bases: TGTGCCAGCAGTGCTTCCCGCGAGGCGGGAGGGAACAATGAGCAGTTCTTC. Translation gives CASSASREAGGNNEQFF.

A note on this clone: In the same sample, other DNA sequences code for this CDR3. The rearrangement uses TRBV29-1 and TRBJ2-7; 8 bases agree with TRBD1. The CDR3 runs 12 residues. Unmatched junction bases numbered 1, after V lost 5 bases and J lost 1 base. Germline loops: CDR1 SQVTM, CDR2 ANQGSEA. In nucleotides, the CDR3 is TGCAGCGTTCGACAGGGGTCCTACGAGCAGTACTTC. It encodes CSVRQGSYEQYF.

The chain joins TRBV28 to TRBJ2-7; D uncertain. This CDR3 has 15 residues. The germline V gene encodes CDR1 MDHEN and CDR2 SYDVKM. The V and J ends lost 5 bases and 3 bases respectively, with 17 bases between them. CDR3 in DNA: TGTGCCAGCAGTCCCCAACTAACACAGAGCTACGAGCAGTACTTC. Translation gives CASSPQLTQSYEQYF.

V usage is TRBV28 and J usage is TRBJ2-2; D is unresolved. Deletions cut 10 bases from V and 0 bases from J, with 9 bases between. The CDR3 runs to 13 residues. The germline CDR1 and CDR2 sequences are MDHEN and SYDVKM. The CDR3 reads CATLGPNTGELFF. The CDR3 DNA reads TGTGCCACCCTCGGGCCGAACACCGGGGAGCTGTTTTTT.

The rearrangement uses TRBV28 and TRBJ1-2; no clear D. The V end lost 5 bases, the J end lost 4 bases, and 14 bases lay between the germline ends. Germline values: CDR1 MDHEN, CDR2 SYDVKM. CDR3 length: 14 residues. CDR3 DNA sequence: TGTGCCAGCAGTCCGAGATTTTTCCCCTATGGCTACACCTTC. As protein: CASSPRFFPYGYTF.

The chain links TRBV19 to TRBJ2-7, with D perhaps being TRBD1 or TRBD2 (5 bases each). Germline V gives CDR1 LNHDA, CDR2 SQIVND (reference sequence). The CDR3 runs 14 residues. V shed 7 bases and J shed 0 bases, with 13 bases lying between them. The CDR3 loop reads CASMGTDSSYEQYF. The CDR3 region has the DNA TGTGCCAGTATGGGGACCGACAGCTCCTACGAGCAGTACTTC.

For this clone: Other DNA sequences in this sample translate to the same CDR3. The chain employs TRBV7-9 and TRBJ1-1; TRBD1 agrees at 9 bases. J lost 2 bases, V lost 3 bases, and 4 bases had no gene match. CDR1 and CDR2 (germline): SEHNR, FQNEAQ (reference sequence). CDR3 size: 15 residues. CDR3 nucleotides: TGTGCCAGCAGCTTTCCGGGACAGGGCAACACTGAAGCTTTCTTT. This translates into CASSFPGQGNTEAFF.

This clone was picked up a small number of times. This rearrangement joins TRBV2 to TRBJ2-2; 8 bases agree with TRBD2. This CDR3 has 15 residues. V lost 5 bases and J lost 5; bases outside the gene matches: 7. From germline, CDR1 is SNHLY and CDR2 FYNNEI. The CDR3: CASSRSGGPTGELFF. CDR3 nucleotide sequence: TGTGCCAGCAGTAGAAGCGGGGGCCCTACCGGGGAGCTGTTTTTT. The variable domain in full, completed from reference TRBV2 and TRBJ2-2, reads EPEVTQTPSHQVTQMGQEVILRCVPISNHLYFYWYRQILGQKVEFLVSFYNNEISEKSEIFDDQFSVERPDGSNFTLKIRSTKLEDSAMYFCASSRSGGPTGELFFGEGSRLTVL.

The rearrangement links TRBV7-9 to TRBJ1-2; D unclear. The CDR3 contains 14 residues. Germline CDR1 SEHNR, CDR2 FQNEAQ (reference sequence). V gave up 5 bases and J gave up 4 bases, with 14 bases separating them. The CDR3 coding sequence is TGTGCCAGCAGCCAGGACGGCTCCCTCTATGGCTACACCTTC. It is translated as CASSQDGSLYGYTF.

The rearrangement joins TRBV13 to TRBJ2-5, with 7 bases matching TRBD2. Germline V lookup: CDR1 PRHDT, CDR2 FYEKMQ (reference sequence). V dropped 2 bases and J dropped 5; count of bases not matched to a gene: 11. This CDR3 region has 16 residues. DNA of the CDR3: TGTGCCAGCAGCTTAAGCGGGGCGGGAGTAGGGGAGACCCAGTACTTC. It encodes CASSLSGAGVGETQYF.

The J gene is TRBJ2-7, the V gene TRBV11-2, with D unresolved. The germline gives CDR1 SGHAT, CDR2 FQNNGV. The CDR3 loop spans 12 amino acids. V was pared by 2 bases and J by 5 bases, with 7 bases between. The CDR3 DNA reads TGTGCCAGCAGCTTATCGCTGAACGAGCAGTACTTC. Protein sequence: CASSLSLNEQYF.

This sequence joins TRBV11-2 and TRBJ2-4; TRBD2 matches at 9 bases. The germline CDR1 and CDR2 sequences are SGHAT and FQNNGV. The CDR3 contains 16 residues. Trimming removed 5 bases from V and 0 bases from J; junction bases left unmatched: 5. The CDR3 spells CASSIGLALAKNIQYF. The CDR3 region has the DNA TGTGCCAGCAGCATAGGACTAGCGTTAGCCAAAAACATTCAGTACTTC.

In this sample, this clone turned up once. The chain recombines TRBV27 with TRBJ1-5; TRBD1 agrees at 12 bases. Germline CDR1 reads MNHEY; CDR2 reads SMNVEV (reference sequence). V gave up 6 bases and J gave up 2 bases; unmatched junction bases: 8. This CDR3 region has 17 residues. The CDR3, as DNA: TGTGCCAGCAGCCCAATCGGGACAGGGGGCGGCAATCAGCCCCAGCATTTT. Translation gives CASSPIGTGGGNQPQHF.

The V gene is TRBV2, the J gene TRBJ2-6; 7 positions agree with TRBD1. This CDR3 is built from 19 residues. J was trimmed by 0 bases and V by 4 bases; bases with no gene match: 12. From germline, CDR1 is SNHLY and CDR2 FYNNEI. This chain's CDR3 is CASSGLPGQDLSGANVLTF. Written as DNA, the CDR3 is TGTGCCAGCAGTGGGTTACCCGGACAGGACCTCTCTGGGGCCAACGTCCTGACTTTC.

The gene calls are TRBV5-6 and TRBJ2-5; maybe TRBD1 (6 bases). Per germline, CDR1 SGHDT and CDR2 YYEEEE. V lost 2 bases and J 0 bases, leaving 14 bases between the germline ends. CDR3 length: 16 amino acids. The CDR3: CASSLGQTFHQETQYF. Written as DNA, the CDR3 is TGTGCCAGCAGCTTAGGACAGACCTTCCACCAAGAGACCCAGTACTTC.

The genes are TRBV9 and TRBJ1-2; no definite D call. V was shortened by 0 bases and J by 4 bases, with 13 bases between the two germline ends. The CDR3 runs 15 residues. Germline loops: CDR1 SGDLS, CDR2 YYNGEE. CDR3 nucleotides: TGTGCCAGCAGCGTAGAGGCCGAATCGCTCTATGGCTACACCTTC. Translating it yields CASSVEAESLYGYTF.

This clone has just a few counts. The CDR3 is CASSERPNNEQFF. For the CDR3, the DNA is TGCGCCAGCAGTGAGAGACCTAACAATGAGCAGTTCTTC. The chain is built from TRBV10-2 and TRBJ2-1; no definite D call. The V end lost 2 bases, the J end lost 5 bases, and 7 bases lay between the germline ends. This CDR3 is built from 13 residues. Germline V gives CDR1 WSHSY, CDR2 SAAADI.

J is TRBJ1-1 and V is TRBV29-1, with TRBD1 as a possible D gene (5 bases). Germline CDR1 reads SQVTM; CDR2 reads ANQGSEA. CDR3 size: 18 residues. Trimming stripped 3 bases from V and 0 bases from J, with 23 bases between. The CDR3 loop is CSVEFLRGEKPMNTEAFF. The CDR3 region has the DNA TGCAGCGTTGAGTTTTTGCGGGGGGAGAAGCCTATGAACACTGAAGCTTTCTTT.

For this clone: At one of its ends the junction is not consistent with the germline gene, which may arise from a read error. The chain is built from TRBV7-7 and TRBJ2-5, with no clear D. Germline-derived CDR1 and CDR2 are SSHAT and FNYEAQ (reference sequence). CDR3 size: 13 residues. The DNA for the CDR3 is TGTGCTAGCAGCTTAGGAAATCAAGAGACCCAGTACTTC. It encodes CASSLGNQETQYF.